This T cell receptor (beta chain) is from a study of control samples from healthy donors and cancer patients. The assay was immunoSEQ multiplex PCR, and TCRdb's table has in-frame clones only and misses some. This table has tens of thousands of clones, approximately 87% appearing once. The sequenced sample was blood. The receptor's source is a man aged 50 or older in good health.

The CDR3 is CASSRQGVGTIQGTDTQYF. CDR3 nucleotide sequence: TGCGCCAGCAGCAGGCAAGGGGTCGGAACCATACAGGGGACAGATACGCAGTATTTT. The J gene is TRBJ2-3, the V gene TRBV5-1, with 7 bases matching TRBD1. The CDR3 length is 19 residues. V shed 4 bases, J shed 3 bases, and the junction held 20 bases outside the gene matches. CDR1 and CDR2 from the germline V gene are SGHRS and YFSETQ.